One sample yielded the 18 T cell receptor beta chains listed below, sequenced in a study of T cell responses to AZD1222 COVID-19 vaccine. Repertoires were generated with immunoSEQ multiplex PCR, while TCRdb's copy carries only in-frame clones and drops some. This sample has over 110,000 clones, with 85% to 95% found just once. The sample consisted of peripheral blood, taken on day 0 of AZD1222 vaccination. The receptors stem from an adult in good health.

The chain combines TRBV19 with TRBJ1-5, with TRBD1 matching over 7 bases. The CDR3 extends over 15 amino acids. With V trimmed by 5 bases and J by 0 bases, 4 bases remained unmatched. The germline V gene has CDR1 LNHDA and CDR2 SQIVND (reference sequence). As DNA, the CDR3 is TGTGCCAGTAGTCCACAGGGGAATAGCAATCAGCCCCAGCATTTT. The encoded protein is CASSPQGNSNQPQHF.

The CDR3: CASSSGAPNQPQHF. CDR3 bases: TGTGCCAGCAGTTCGGGAGCGCCCAATCAGCCCCAGCATTTT. The chain carries TRBV6-2 or TRBV6-3 and TRBJ1-5; D unresolved. Germline V gives CDR1 MNHEY, CDR2 SVGEGT. This CDR3 contains 14 residues. The V gene lost 4 bases and the J gene lost 3 bases, with 10 bases spanning the gap.

The J gene is TRBJ1-1, the V gene TRBV10-2, with D unresolved. From germline, CDR1 is WSHSY and CDR2 SAAADI. This CDR3 is 12 amino acids long. Trimming left V 3 bases short and J 2 bases short, with 4 bases between. The CDR3 reads CASSDPNTEAFF. CDR3 bases: TGCGCCAGCAGTGACCCAAACACTGAAGCTTTCTTT.

The chain couples TRBV7-6 to TRBJ2-3; unclear D gene. Germline-derived CDR1 and CDR2 are SGHVS and FNYEAQ. CDR3 length equals 15 residues. The V gene lost 2 bases and the J gene lost 5 bases, with 14 bases spanning the gap. The CDR3 DNA follows: TGTGCCAGCAGCTTATCCGTTGTGGGCGGAGATACGCAGTATTTT. Translation gives CASSLSVVGGDTQYF.

The chain links TRBV7-9 to TRBJ1-4; D remains ambiguous. Per the germline V gene, CDR1 is SEHNR and CDR2 is FQNEAQ (reference sequence). Trimming left V 5 bases short and J 7 bases short, with 11 bases between. This CDR3 has 13 residues. The CDR3 DNA sequence: TGTGCCAGCAGCCCCGAGCCCGGTGAAAAACTGTTTTTT. It translates to CASSPEPGEKLFF.

This clone was recorded only once. This chain links TRBV15 with TRBJ1-2; 7 bases map to TRBD1. CDR3 size: 15 residues. The junction had 5 bases not matched to a gene; V was cut back by 1 base and J by 3 bases. Germline V gene sequence: CDR1 LNHNV, CDR2 YYDKDF (reference sequence). The CDR3 bases are TGTGCCACCAGCAGAGTAATAGGGGGCGACTATGGCTACACCTTC. Amino acids: CATSRVIGGDYGYTF.

V gene TRBV7-9 combines with J gene TRBJ1-3, with a possible D match to TRBD1 (6 bases). The V gene lost 4 bases and the J gene lost 3 bases, with 13 bases spanning the gap. Germline V gene lookup returns CDR1 SEHNR and CDR2 FQNEAQ (reference sequence). The CDR3 contains 15 residues. CDR3 DNA: TGTGCCAGCAGCTCGGGGGGCTTAAGTGGAAACACCATATATTTT. This codes for CASSSGGLSGNTIYF. Variable domain in full (rest from reference TRBV7-9 and TRBJ1-3): DTGVSQNPRHKITKRGQNVTFRCDPISEHNRLYWYRQTLGQGPEFLTYFQNEAQLEKSRLLSDRFSAERPKGSFSTLEIQRTEQGDSAMYLCASSSGGLSGNTIYFGEGSWLTVV.

The V and J genes are TRBV7-9 and TRBJ1-1, with a tentative D call TRBD1 (6 bases). The CDR3 sequence is 16 residues long. Trimming cost V 5 bases and J 0 bases, with 16 bases left between them. Germline CDR1 and CDR2: SEHNR and FQNEAQ (reference sequence). CDR3 nucleotide sequence: TGTGCCAGCAGCCCCCAGAGGGGGGGGATGAACACTGAAGCTTTCTTT. The encoded protein is CASSPQRGGMNTEAFF. Full variable domain (remainder filled in from reference TRBV7-9 and TRBJ1-1): DTGVSQNPRHKITKRGQNVTFRCDPISEHNRLYWYRQTLGQGPEFLTYFQNEAQLEKSRLLSDRFSAERPKGSFSTLEIQRTEQGDSAMYLCASSPQRGGMNTEAFFGQGTRLTVV.

The J gene is TRBJ1-6, the V gene TRBV5-1; weak D call: TRBD1 (5 bases). V was pared by 0 bases and J by 7 bases, with 8 bases between. CDR1 and CDR2 from the germline V gene are SGHRS and YFSETQ. The CDR3 is 14 amino acids. CDR3 coding DNA: TGCGCCAGCAGCTTGGCAGGGAAAAATTCACCCCTCCACTTT. It yields the protein CASSLAGKNSPLHF.

This clone was seen only once. The CDR3 DNA follows: TGTGCCAGCAGCCAAGAACGGCCCGGGACTAGCGGGAGGGTCTCCTACAATGAGCAGTTCTTC. Residues: CASSQERPGTSGRVSYNEQFF. This chain connects TRBV14 to TRBJ2-1; 16 positions agree with TRBD2. Germline lookup yields CDR1 SGHDN and CDR2 FVKESK. With V trimmed by 0 bases and J by 0 bases, 8 bases remained unmatched. This CDR3 comprises 21 residues. Using reference TRBV14 and TRBJ2-1 for the parts outside the CDR3, the full variable domain is EAGVTQFPSHSVIEKGQTVTLRCDPISGHDNLYWYRRVMGKEIKFLLHFVKESKQDESGMPNNRFLAERTGGTYSTLKVQPAELEDSGVYFCASSQERPGTSGRVSYNEQFFGPGTRLTVL.

The V call is TRBV10-2, the J call TRBJ2-1; possibly TRBD1 for D (6 bases). V lost 7 bases and J 3 bases, leaving 16 bases between the germline ends. The germline CDR1 and CDR2 sequences are WSHSY and SAAADI. This CDR3 is 15 amino acids long. The DNA of the CDR3 is TGCGCCAGCATACAAGCCGGGACACACTACAATGAGCAGTTCTTC. Translation: CASIQAGTHYNEQFF.

V and J are TRBV27 and TRBJ1-2; no clear D. Germline V lookup: CDR1 MNHEY, CDR2 SMNVEV (reference sequence). Trimming removed 3 bases at V and 2 bases at J, with 7 bases between. The CDR3 has 13 amino acids. In DNA form, the CDR3 reads TGTGCCAGCAGTTTCTCCGGGAACTATGGCTACACCTTC. Translated, it gives CASSFSGNYGYTF.

The chain recombines TRBV10-3 with TRBJ2-7, with TRBD2 matching 7 bases. This CDR3 has 13 residues. J lost 0 bases, V lost 10 bases, and 6 bases had no gene match. Germline V lookup: CDR1 ENHRY, CDR2 SYGVKD. In DNA form, the CDR3 reads TGTGCCACCAAATCTAGCGGCTCCTACGAGCAGTACTTC. This gives the protein CATKSSGSYEQYF.

This chain links TRBV7-9 with TRBJ2-7; 7 bases fit TRBD1. Germline CDR1 and CDR2: SEHNR and FQNEAQ (reference sequence). V gave up 5 bases and J gave up 1 base; unmatched junction bases: 5. The CDR3 loop spans 14 amino acids. The CDR3 spells CASSQGGTSYEQYF. The CDR3 DNA is TGTGCCAGCAGCCAAGGGGGCACTTCCTACGAGCAGTACTTC.

This clone was seen only once. The rearrangement links TRBV6-5 to TRBJ1-2; possible D gene TRBD1, 5 bases. The V end was cut by 7 bases, the J end by 3 bases, with 12 bases between. The CDR3 contains 13 residues. Per germline, CDR1 MNHEY and CDR2 SVGAGI. CDR3: CASKGTAYYGYTF. CDR3 coding DNA: TGTGCCAGCAAAGGGACGGCGTACTATGGCTACACCTTC.

The rearrangement links TRBV4-1 to TRBJ1-5, with D unresolved. This CDR3 has 14 residues. V gave up 0 bases and J gave up 4 bases, with 7 bases separating them. The germline gives CDR1 MGHRA, CDR2 YSYEKL. This CDR3 reads CASSQDIGNQPQHF. CDR3 nucleotide sequence: TGCGCCAGCAGCCAAGATATAGGAAATCAGCCCCAGCATTTT.

J is TRBJ2-1 and V is TRBV7-9, with TRBD2 matching 11 bases. CDR3 length equals 15 residues. J gave up 4 bases and V 6 bases, and 5 bases lay outside the gene matches. Germline CDR1 SEHNR, CDR2 FQNEAQ (reference sequence). CDR3 region: CASRWASGGYNEQFF. DNA of the CDR3: TGTGCCAGCAGGTGGGCTAGCGGGGGGTACAATGAGCAGTTCTTC.

V and J are TRBV7-8 and TRBJ2-7, with D possibly TRBD1 on 6 matching bases. Germline assignment: CDR1 SGHVS and CDR2 FQNEAQ. The CDR3 is 16 amino acids. The V and J ends lost 5 bases and 6 bases respectively, with 23 bases between them. CDR3: CASSKWTDGVGSEQYF. In nucleotides, the CDR3 is TGTGCCAGCAGCAAGTGGACAGACGGGGTAGGGTCCGAGCAGTACTTC.